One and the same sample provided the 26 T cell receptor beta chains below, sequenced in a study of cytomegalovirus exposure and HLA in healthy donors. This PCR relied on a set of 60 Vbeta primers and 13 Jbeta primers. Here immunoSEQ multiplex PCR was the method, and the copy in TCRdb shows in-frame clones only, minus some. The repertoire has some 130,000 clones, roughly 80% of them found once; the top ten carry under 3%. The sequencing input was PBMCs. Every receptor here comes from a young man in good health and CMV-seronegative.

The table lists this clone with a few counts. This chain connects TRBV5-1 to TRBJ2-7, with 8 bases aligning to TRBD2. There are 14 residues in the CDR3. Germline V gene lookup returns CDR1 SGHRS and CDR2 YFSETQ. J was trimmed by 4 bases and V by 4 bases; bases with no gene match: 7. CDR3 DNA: TGCGCCAGCAGCAACCGACTAGCGAGGTACGAGCAGTACTTC. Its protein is CASSNRLARYEQYF.

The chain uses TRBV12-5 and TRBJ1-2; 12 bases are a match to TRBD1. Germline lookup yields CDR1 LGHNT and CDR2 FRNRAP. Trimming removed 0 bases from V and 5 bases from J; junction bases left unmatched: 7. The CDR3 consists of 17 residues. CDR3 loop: CASGLVPGQGASYGYTF. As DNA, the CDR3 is TGTGCTAGTGGTTTGGTACCGGGACAGGGGGCCTCGTATGGCTACACCTTC.

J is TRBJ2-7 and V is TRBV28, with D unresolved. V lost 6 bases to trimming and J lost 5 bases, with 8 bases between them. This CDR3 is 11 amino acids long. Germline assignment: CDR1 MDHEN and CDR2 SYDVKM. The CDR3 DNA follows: TGTGCCAGCAGCACACAACACGAGCAGTACTTC. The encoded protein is CASSTQHEQYF.

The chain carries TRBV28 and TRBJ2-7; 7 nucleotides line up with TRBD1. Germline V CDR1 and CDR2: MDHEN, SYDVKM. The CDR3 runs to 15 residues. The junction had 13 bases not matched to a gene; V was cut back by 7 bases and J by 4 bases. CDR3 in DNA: TGTGCCAGCACCTCTCCCGGGACAGATTATTACGAGCAGTACTTC. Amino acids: CASTSPGTDYYEQYF.

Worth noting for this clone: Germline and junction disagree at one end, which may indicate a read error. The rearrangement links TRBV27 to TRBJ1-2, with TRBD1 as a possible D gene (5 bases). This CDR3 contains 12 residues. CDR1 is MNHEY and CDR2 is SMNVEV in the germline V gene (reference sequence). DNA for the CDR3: TGTGCCAGTAGGCGGGGGGGTTATGGCTACCCCTTC. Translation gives CASRRGGYGYPF.

CDR3 in amino acids: CASSRDLRTGEQFF. DNA of the CDR3: TGTGCCAGCTCACGGGACTTAAGGACGGGTGAGCAGTTCTTC. V is TRBV25-1 and J is TRBJ2-1; weak D call: TRBD2 (6 bases). Germline lookup yields CDR1 MGHDK and CDR2 SYGVNS. V was shortened by 8 bases and J by 9 bases, with 20 bases between the two germline ends. The CDR3 extends over 14 amino acids. Together with reference TRBV25-1 and TRBJ2-1, the CDR3 gives the full variable domain: EADIYQTPRYLVIGTGKKITLECSQTMGHDKMYWYQQDPGMELHLIHYSYGVNSTEKGDLSSESTVSRIRTEHFPLTLESARPSHTSQYLCASSRDLRTGEQFFGPGTRLTVL.

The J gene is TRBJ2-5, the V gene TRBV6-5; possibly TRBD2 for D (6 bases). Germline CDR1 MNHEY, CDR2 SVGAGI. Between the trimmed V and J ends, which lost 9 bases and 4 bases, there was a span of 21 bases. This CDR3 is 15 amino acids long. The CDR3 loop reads CASRAIGGVGETQYF. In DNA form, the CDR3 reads TGTGCCAGTAGGGCCATCGGGGGAGTGGGAGAGACCCAGTACTTC.

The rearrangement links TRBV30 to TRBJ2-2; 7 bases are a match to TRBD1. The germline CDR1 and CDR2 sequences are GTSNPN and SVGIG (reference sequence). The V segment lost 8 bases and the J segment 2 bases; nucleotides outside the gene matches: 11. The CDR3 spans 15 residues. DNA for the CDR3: TGTGCCCACCCGAAAGGGGGCCAAAACACCGGGGAGCTGTTTTTT. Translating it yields CAHPKGGQNTGELFF.

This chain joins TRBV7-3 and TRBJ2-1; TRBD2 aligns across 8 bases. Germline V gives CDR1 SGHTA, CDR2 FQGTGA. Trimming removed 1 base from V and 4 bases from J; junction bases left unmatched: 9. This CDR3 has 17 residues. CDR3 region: CASSLIVGVAGYNEQFF. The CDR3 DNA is TGTGCCAGCAGCTTAATAGTCGGGGTAGCGGGATACAATGAGCAGTTCTTC.

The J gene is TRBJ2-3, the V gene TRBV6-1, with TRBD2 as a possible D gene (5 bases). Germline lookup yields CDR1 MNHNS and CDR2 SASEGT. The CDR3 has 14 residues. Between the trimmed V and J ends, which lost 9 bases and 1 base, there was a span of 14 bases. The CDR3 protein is CASRDGRGTDTQYF. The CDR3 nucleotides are TGTGCCAGTAGAGATGGGCGGGGCACAGATACGCAGTATTTT.

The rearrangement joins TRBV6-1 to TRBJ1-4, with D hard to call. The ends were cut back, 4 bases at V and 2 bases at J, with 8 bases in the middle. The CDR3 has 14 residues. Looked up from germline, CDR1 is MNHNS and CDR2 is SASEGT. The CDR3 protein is CASSVWQTNEKLFF. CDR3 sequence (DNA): TGTGCCAGCAGTGTGTGGCAGACTAATGAAAAACTGTTTTTT.

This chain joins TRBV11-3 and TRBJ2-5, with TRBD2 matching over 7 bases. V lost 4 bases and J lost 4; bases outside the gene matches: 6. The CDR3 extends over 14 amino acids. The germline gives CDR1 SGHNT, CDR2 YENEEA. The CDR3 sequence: CASSSRTSSETQYF. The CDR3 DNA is TGTGCCAGCAGCTCCCGGACTAGTTCAGAGACCCAGTACTTC.

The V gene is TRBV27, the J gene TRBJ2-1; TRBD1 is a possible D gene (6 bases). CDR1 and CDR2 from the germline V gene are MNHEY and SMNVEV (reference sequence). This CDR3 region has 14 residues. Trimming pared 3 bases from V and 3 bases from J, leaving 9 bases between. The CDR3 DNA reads TGTGCCAGCAGTTTGTCGACAGGCTACAATGAGCAGTTCTTC. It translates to CASSLSTGYNEQFF.

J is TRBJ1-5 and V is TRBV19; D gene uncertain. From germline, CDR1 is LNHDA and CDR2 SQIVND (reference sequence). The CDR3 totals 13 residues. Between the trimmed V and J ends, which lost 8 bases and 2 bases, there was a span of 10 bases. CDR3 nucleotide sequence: TGTGCCAGTCGCCCTGGAGGCAATCAGCCCCAGCATTTT. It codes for CASRPGGNQPQHF.

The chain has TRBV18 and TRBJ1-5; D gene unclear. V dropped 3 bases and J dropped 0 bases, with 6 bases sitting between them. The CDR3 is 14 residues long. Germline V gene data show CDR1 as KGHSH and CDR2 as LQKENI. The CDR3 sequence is CASSPRYSNQPQHF. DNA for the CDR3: TGTGCCAGCTCACCGAGATATAGCAATCAGCCCCAGCATTTT.

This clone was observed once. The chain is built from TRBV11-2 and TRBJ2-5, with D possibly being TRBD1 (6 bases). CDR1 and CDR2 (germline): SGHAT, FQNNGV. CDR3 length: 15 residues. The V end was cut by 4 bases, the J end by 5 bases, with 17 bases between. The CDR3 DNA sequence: TGTGCCAGCAGCTCCTGGGACACCGAAAGTGAGACCCAGTACTTC. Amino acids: CASSSWDTESETQYF.

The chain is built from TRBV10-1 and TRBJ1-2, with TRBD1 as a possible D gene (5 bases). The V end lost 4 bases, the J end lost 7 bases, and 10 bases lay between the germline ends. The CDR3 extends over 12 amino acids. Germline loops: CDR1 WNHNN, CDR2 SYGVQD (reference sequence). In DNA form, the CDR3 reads TGCGCCAGCAGTGCGGACACAATTGGCTACACCTTC. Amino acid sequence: CASSADTIGYTF.

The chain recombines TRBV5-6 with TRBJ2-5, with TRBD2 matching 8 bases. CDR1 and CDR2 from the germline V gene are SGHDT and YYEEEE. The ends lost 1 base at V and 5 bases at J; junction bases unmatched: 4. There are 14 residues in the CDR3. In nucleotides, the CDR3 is TGTGCCAGCAGCTTGACTAGCGGTTTGGAGACCCAGTACTTC. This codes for CASSLTSGLETQYF.

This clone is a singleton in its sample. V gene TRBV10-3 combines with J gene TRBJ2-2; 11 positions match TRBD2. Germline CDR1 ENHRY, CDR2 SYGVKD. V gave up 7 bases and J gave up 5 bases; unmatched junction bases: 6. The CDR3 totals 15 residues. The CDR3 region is CAITGTSGITGELFF. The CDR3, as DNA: TGTGCCATCACAGGGACTAGCGGCATAACCGGGGAGCTGTTTTTT.

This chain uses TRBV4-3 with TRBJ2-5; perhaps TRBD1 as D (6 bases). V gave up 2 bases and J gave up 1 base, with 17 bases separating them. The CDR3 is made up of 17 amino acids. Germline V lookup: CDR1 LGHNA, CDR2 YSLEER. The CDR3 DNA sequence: TGCGCCAGCAGCCAACTGCCGTCGACAGGCCTCCAAGAGACCCAGTACTTC. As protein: CASSQLPSTGLQETQYF.

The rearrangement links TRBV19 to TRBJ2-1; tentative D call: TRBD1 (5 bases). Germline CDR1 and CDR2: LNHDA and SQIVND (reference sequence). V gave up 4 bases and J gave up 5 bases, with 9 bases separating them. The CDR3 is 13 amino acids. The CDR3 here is CASSTDTNNEQFF. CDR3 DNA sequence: TGTGCCAGTAGTACGGACACGAACAATGAGCAGTTCTTC.

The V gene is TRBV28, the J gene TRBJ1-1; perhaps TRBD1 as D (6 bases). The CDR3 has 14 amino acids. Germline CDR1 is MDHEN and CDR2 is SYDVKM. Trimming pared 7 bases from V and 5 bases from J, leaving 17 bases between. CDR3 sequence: CASILQGGRTEAFF. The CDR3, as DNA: TGTGCCAGCATCCTACAGGGTGGTAGGACTGAAGCTTTCTTT.

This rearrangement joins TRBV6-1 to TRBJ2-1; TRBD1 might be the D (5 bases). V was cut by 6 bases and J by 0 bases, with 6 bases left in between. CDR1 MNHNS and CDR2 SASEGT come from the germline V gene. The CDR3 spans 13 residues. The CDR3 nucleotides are TGTGCCAGCAGAGGGGACTCCTACAATGAGCAGTTCTTC. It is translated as CASRGDSYNEQFF.

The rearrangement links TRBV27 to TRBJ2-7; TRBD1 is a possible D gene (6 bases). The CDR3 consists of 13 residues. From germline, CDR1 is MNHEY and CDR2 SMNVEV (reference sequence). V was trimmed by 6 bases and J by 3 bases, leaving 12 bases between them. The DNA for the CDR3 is TGTGCCAGCAGCGAAGGGACATACTACGAGCAGTACTTC. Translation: CASSEGTYYEQYF.

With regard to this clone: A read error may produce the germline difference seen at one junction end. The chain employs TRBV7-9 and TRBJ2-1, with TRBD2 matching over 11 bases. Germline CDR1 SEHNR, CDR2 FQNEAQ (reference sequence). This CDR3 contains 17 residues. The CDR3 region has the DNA TGTGCCAGCAACTTAGGGGTTACTAGCGGGAGTTACAATGAGCAGTTCTTC. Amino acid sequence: CASNLGVTSGSYNEQFF.

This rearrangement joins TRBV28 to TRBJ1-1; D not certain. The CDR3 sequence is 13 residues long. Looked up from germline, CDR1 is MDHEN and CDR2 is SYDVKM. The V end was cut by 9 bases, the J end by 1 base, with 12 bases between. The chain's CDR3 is CASISAENTEAFF. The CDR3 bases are TGTGCCAGTATTTCGGCGGAGAACACTGAAGCTTTCTTT.